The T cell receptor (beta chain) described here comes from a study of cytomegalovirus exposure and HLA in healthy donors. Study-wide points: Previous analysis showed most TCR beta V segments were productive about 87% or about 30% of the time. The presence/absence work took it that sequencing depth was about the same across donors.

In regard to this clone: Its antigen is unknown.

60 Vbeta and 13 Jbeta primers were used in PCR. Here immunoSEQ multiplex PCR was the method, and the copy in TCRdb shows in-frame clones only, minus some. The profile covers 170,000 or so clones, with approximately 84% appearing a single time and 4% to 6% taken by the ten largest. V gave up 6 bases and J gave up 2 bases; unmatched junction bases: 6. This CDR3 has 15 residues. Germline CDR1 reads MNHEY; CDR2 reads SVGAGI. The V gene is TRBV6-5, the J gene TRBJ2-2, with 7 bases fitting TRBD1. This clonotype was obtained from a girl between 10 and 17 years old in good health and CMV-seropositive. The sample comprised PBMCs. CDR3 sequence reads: CASSPGTDNTGELFF. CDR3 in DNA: TGTGCCAGCAGCCCCGGGACAGATAACACCGGGGAGCTGTTTTTT.